These 31 T cell receptor beta chains were all obtained from the same sample, sequenced in a study of regulatory T cells in long-lasting Graves disease. Through Arm-PCR of CDR3 regions and iRepertoire HTBI primers, TCR beta libraries were built. TCRdb itself ran the multiplex PCR reads through MiXCR, one entry per CDR3 protein. The table includes around 320,000 distinct CDR3 sequences, 16% detected once. The time point here: newly diagnosed GD, antithyroid drugs for less than 3 months. PBMCs were the source of the RNA used for TCR sequencing. The same data also went into a second study, on T cells in Graves' hyperthyroidism and ophthalmopathy.

The sample was peripheral blood mononuclear cells (PBMCs), taken at new diagnosis, from a patient treated with antithyroid drugs. These receptors came from a man in his forties or fifties with Graves disease.

DNA of the CDR3: TGCGCCAGCAGCTTGGCCAGAGCTAACGGTGGTGATACGCAGTATTTT. This sequence encodes CASSLARANGGDTQYF. The chain recombines TRBV5-1 with TRBJ2-3; D not certain. Trimming pared 0 bases from V and 6 bases from J, leaving 17 bases between. CDR1 and CDR2 from the germline V gene are SGHRS and YFSETQ. The CDR3 covers 16 residues.

This clonotype occurred many times. V gene TRBV7-2 combines with J gene TRBJ2-2; no clear D. The CDR3 consists of 15 residues. The V end lost 2 bases, the J end lost 0 bases, and 7 bases lay between the germline ends. Germline values: CDR1 SGHTA, CDR2 FQGNSA. The CDR3 DNA follows: TGTGCCAGCAGCTTAAATCAGGCGAACACCGGGGAGCTGTTTTTT. Amino acid sequence: CASSLNQANTGELFF.

This clonotype was picked up many times. The rearrangement joins TRBV18 to TRBJ2-7, with a tentative D call TRBD1 (5 bases). Per germline, CDR1 KGHSH and CDR2 LQKENI. This CDR3 comprises 13 residues. V was pared by 0 bases and J by 6 bases, with 9 bases between. The CDR3 reads CASSPPGRAEQYF. DNA for the CDR3: TGTGCCAGCTCACCACCGGGCAGGGCCGAGCAGTACTTC.

This clonotype was seen at least ten times. This chain links TRBV7-9 with TRBJ2-7; 7 nucleotides align to TRBD1. V lost 5 bases, J lost 3 bases, and 4 bases stayed unmatched. CDR3 length equals 13 residues. Germline lookup yields CDR1 SEHNR and CDR2 FQNEAQ (reference sequence). Here the CDR3 DNA reads TGTGCCAGCAGCCCCCGACAGGGCTACGAGCAGTACTTC. Translated: CASSPRQGYEQYF.

This clonotype has more than one count but fewer than ten. The chain links TRBV20-1 to TRBJ1-4; possible D gene TRBD1, 5 bases. Germline CDR1 and CDR2: DFQATT and SNEGSKA (reference sequence). Trimming left V 6 bases short and J 0 bases short, with 14 bases between. This CDR3 has 15 amino acids. CDR3 nucleotides: TGCAGTGCGCGGCAGGGTCCCGCAACTAATGAAAAACTGTTTTTT. It encodes CSARQGPATNEKLFF.

This chain connects TRBV6-2 or TRBV6-3 to TRBJ1-6; 8 positions agree with TRBD1. Germline V gene data show CDR1 as MNHEY and CDR2 as SVGEGT. The junction had 8 bases not matched to a gene; V was cut back by 6 bases and J by 7 bases. CDR3 length: 15 residues. CDR3: CASRRTGMENSPLHF. CDR3 bases: TGTGCCAGCAGAAGGACAGGGATGGAAAATTCACCCCTCCACTTT.

This clonotype was seen many times. This chain joins TRBV11-2 and TRBJ2-3; TRBD2 agrees at 13 bases. CDR1 is SGHAT, CDR2 FQNNGV, per germline. The length of the CDR3 is 15 residues. V shed 5 bases and J 4 bases; nucleotides not matched to a gene: 3. The CDR3 loop is CASSQGLAGSDTQYF. The CDR3 DNA sequence: TGTGCCAGCAGCCAGGGACTAGCGGGGTCAGATACGCAGTATTTT. Complete variable domain (other parts from reference TRBV11-2 and TRBJ2-3): EAGVAQSPRYKIIEKRQSVAFWCNPISGHATLYWYQQILGQGPKLLIQFQNNGVVDDSQLPKDRFSAERLKGVDSTLKIQPAKLEDSAVYLCASSQGLAGSDTQYFGPGTRLTVL.

The sample holds one count of this clonotype. A much larger clone lies one base from this, so it may be a read error. This chain connects TRBV7-8 to TRBJ2-5, with 11 bases matching TRBD2. V lost 3 bases and J lost 5; bases outside the gene matches: 2. CDR1 is SGHVS, CDR2 FQNEAQ, per germline. The CDR3 covers 14 residues. The CDR3 DNA is TGTGCCAGCAGCTTTAGCGGGGGGGCGGAGACCCAGTACTTC. Its protein is CASSFSGGAETQYF.

V is TRBV7-2 and J is TRBJ2-5, with D uncertain. Germline values: CDR1 SGHTA, CDR2 FQGNSA. The CDR3 contains 13 residues. Trimming took off 6 bases at V and 0 bases at J, with 8 bases between the two ends. CDR3 amino acids: CASRPDNQETQYF. Written as DNA, the CDR3 is TGTGCCAGCAGACCAGACAACCAAGAGACCCAGTACTTC.

The genes are TRBV11-2 and TRBJ1-6, with D tentatively TRBD1 (5 bases). The ends were cut back, 4 bases at V and 0 bases at J, with 13 bases in the middle. This CDR3 contains 17 residues. Germline V lookup: CDR1 SGHAT, CDR2 FQNNGV. The CDR3: CASSYGDAGSYNSPLHF. CDR3 nucleotides: TGTGCCAGCAGCTATGGGGACGCCGGCTCCTATAATTCACCCCTCCACTTT.

This clonotype was detected ten times or more. The J gene is TRBJ1-4, the V gene TRBV7-9; D is unclear. Germline values: CDR1 SEHNR, CDR2 FQNEAQ (reference sequence). CDR3 size: 14 residues. V dropped 5 bases and J dropped 5 bases, with 12 bases sitting between them. CDR3 protein: CASSTFGQNEKLFF. CDR3 DNA sequence: TGTGCCAGCAGCACGTTCGGGCAAAATGAAAAACTGTTTTTT.

This clonotype has ten or more counts. V is TRBV28 and J is TRBJ1-5; tentative D call: TRBD1 (5 bases). Trimming removed 4 bases from V and 2 bases from J, with 12 bases in between. Germline V gene data show CDR1 as MDHEN and CDR2 as SYDVKM. There are 15 residues in the CDR3. The CDR3 loop reads CASSSPGVGNQPQHF. Written as DNA, the CDR3 is TGTGCCAGCAGTTCCCCGGGGGTTGGCAATCAGCCCCAGCATTTT.

This clonotype was picked up many times. Here the CDR3 reads CAWSDLTEAFF. In DNA form, the CDR3 reads TGTGCCTGGAGTGACCTGACAGAAGCTTTCTTT. V and J are TRBV30 and TRBJ1-1; D gene ambiguous. This CDR3 comprises 11 residues. The V gene's germline CDR1 is GTSNPN and CDR2 SVGIG (reference sequence). V lost 1 base, J lost 8 bases, and 8 bases lay in between.

There are many counts of this clonotype. J is TRBJ2-5 and V is TRBV28; D gene ambiguous. Trimming took 2 bases from V and 2 from J, leaving 15 bases between them. The CDR3 has 16 residues. The germline V gene encodes CDR1 MDHEN and CDR2 SYDVKM. CDR3 amino acids: CASSLKSWSLQETQYF. The DNA for the CDR3 is TGTGCCAGCAGTTTAAAGAGTTGGTCGCTACAAGAGACCCAGTACTTC.

This clonotype was detected many times. The rearrangement uses TRBV19 and TRBJ2-1; D is perhaps TRBD2 (6 bases). This CDR3 comprises 15 residues. Trimming removed 3 bases at V and 0 bases at J, with 9 bases between. Germline lookup yields CDR1 LNHDA and CDR2 SQIVND (reference sequence). The CDR3 nucleotides are TGTGCCAGTAGTATTGGGGGAGGCTCCTACAATGAGCAGTTCTTC. This gives the protein CASSIGGGSYNEQFF.

The V gene is TRBV9, the J gene TRBJ1-2; tentative D call: TRBD1 (5 bases). Germline CDR1 and CDR2: SGDLS and YYNGEE. This CDR3 contains 17 residues. Trimming shortened V by 2 bases and J by 0 bases, and 17 bases separated the two germline ends. The chain's CDR3 is CASSVRPGLGANYGYTF. The CDR3 region has the DNA TGTGCCAGCAGCGTTAGGCCAGGGCTGGGGGCTAACTATGGCTACACCTTC. The full variable domain, completed using reference TRBV9 and TRBJ1-2, is DSGVTQTPKHLITATGQRVTLRCSPRSGDLSVYWYQQSLDQGLQFLIQYYNGEERAKGNILERFSAQQFPDLHSELNLSSLELGDSALYFCASSVRPGLGANYGYTFGSGTRLTVV.

This clonotype was found many times. J is TRBJ2-5 and V is TRBV7-2, with TRBD2 matching 7 bases. The CDR3 loop spans 15 amino acids. V was pared by 0 bases and J by 6 bases, with 7 bases of the junction left unmatched. Germline CDR1 reads SGHTA; CDR2 reads FQGNSA. CDR3 loop: CASSLAGGVRQTQYF. CDR3 coding DNA: TGTGCCAGCAGCTTAGCGGGGGGGGTGCGGCAGACCCAGTACTTC.

The table lists this clonotype with many counts. The chain recombines TRBV7-9 with TRBJ1-1, with D possibly matching TRBD1 (6 bases). Germline values: CDR1 SEHNR, CDR2 FQNEAQ (reference sequence). V was trimmed by 2 bases and J by 6 bases, leaving 10 bases between them. The CDR3 is 13 amino acids. CDR3 DNA: TGTGCCAGCAGCTTATTGTCAGGGGCTGAAGCTTTCTTT. This translates into CASSLLSGAEAFF.

In this sample, this clonotype turned up a few times. V gene TRBV9 combines with J gene TRBJ2-7, with unresolved D. The germline V gene encodes CDR1 SGDLS and CDR2 YYNGEE. Trimming pared 3 bases from V and 2 bases from J, leaving 12 bases between. CDR3 size: 14 residues. This CDR3 reads CASSGGVKTYEQYF. DNA of the CDR3: TGTGCCAGCAGCGGTGGGGTCAAGACCTACGAGCAGTACTTC.

The chain recombines TRBV14 with TRBJ1-3; no firm D call. CDR3 length: 11 residues. Trimming pared 5 bases from V and 1 base from J, leaving 0 bases between. Germline V gene sequence: CDR1 SGHDN, CDR2 FVKESK. In DNA, the CDR3 is TGTGCCAGCAGCTCTGGAAACACCATATATTTT. This gives the protein CASSSGNTIYF. Complete variable domain (other parts from reference TRBV14 and TRBJ1-3): EAGVTQFPSHSVIEKGQTVTLRCDPISGHDNLYWYRRVMGKEIKFLLHFVKESKQDESGMPNNRFLAERTGGTYSTLKVQPAELEDSGVYFCASSSGNTIYFGEGSWLTVV.

This clonotype has at least ten counts. The chain joins TRBV5-1 to TRBJ1-5; TRBD1 might be the D (6 bases). Trimming took off 0 bases at V and 6 bases at J, with 13 bases between the two ends. Per the germline V gene, CDR1 is SGHRS and CDR2 is YFSETQ. The CDR3 sequence is 15 residues long. CDR3 region: CASSLATGLGQPQHF. The CDR3 DNA is TGCGCCAGCAGCTTGGCAACAGGGCTAGGTCAGCCCCAGCATTTT.

In its sample, this clonotype was seen many times. This chain links TRBV20-1 with TRBJ2-5; either TRBD1 or TRBD2 may supply D (5 bases each). Per germline, CDR1 DFQATT and CDR2 SNEGSKA (reference sequence). This CDR3 contains 12 residues. Trimming took 4 bases from V and 2 from J, leaving 8 bases between them. The CDR3 is CSATGPQETQYF. CDR3 nucleotides: TGCAGTGCTACGGGGCCGCAAGAGACCCAGTACTTC.

This clonotype was counted at least ten times. This chain links TRBV27 with TRBJ2-3, with TRBD2 matching 8 bases. This CDR3 is built from 16 residues. The germline V gene encodes CDR1 MNHEY and CDR2 SMNVEV (reference sequence). Trimming cost V 2 bases and J 0 bases; bases outside gene matches: 4. The DNA for the CDR3 is TGTGCCAGCAGTTTAGAGCGGGGGCCTAGCACAGATACGCAGTATTTT. Residues: CASSLERGPSTDTQYF.

This clonotype was counted at least ten times. The V gene is TRBV27, the J gene TRBJ2-3; 9 positions match TRBD1. The CDR3 extends over 14 amino acids. CDR1 MNHEY and CDR2 SMNVEV come from the germline V gene (reference sequence). Trimming cost V 6 bases and J 8 bases; bases outside gene matches: 9. The CDR3 sequence: CASSRRQGGGTQYF. The CDR3 nucleotides read TGTGCCAGCAGCCGGAGACAGGGGGGAGGTACGCAGTATTTT.

This chain connects TRBV12-3 or TRBV12-4 to TRBJ2-1, with 7 positions matching TRBD1. V trimming: 5 bases; J trimming: 6 bases; junction bases outside the gene matches: 7. CDR3 size: 14 residues. CDR3 amino acids: CASSDDRVRNEQFF. CDR3 DNA sequence: TGTGCCAGCAGTGATGACAGGGTCCGCAATGAGCAGTTCTTC.

Comment on this clonotype: This sequence is one base from a far larger clone and is likely a read error. The J gene is TRBJ2-4, the V gene TRBV24-1; weak D call: TRBD2 (6 bases). Germline assignment: CDR1 KGHDR and CDR2 SFDVKD. The germline V and J ends were trimmed by 4 bases and 13 bases, with 25 bases remaining between them. The CDR3 runs to 16 residues. DNA of the CDR3: TGTGCCACCAGTGAGGGCGGAGGGCGTTCCTACAATGAGCAGTACTTC. This encodes CATSEGGGRSYNEQYF.

The chain couples TRBV7-9 to TRBJ1-3, with D hard to call. Germline loops: CDR1 SEHNR, CDR2 FQNEAQ (reference sequence). With 5 bases removed from V and 4 bases from J, the gap between germline ends came to 3 bases. This CDR3 region has 11 residues. The CDR3 nucleotides read TGTGCCAGCAGCCCAGGAAACACCATATATTTT. Translation gives CASSPGNTIYF.

This clonotype occurred a few times. The rearrangement uses TRBV6-2 or TRBV6-3 and TRBJ2-2; D tentatively fits TRBD1 or TRBD2 (5 bases each). This CDR3 comprises 14 residues. V lost 5 bases, J lost 3 bases, and 10 bases lay in between. Looked up from germline, CDR1 is MNHEY and CDR2 is SVGEGT. In nucleotides, the CDR3 is TGTGCCAGCAGTAGGGACGGACACACCGGGGAGCTGTTTTTT. Translation gives CASSRDGHTGELFF.

The chain combines TRBV4-2 with TRBJ1-3; TRBD1 is a possible D gene (6 bases). Germline CDR1 LGHNA, CDR2 YNFKEQ. V was shortened by 0 bases and J by 2 bases, with 11 bases between the two germline ends. The CDR3 totals 16 residues. In DNA, the CDR3 is TGTGCCAGCAGCCAAGATTACAGGGAGGCTGGAAACACCATATATTTT. It yields the protein CASSQDYREAGNTIYF.

This sequence joins TRBV20-1 and TRBJ2-2; 7 nucleotides align to TRBD2. Germline V CDR1 and CDR2: DFQATT, SNEGSKA (reference sequence). The CDR3 extends over 14 amino acids. The junction had 6 bases not matched to a gene; V was cut back by 5 bases and J by 3 bases. The CDR3 is CSAPTSRYTGELFF. CDR3 nucleotides: TGCAGTGCTCCGACTAGCAGATACACCGGGGAGCTGTTTTTT.

The sample holds many counts of this clonotype. J is TRBJ1-3 and V is TRBV30; D is ambiguous. Between the trimmed V and J ends, which lost 2 bases and 4 bases, there was a span of 3 bases. This CDR3 contains 11 residues. CDR1 GTSNPN and CDR2 SVGIG come from the germline V gene (reference sequence). Written as DNA, the CDR3 is TGTGCCTGGAGTTGGGGAAACACCATATATTTT. Protein product: CAWSWGNTIYF.